The 31 T cell receptor beta chains below were found in one sample sequenced in a study of Ad26.COV2.S vaccination and SARS-CoV-2 variants. Clones were read by immunoSEQ multiplex PCR, and TCRdb kept only the in-frame ones, dropping some. The top ten hold under 2% of the sample, which has 360,000 or so clones, roughly 90% seen once. Noted treatment: around 19 received Ad26.COV2.S at low or high dose, single or two shots; about 5 received placebo; per-sample allocation not given. Each sample was drawn 63 days after the first injection (of vaccine or placebo). The sample here was peripheral blood, taken in a trial of Ad26.COV2.S vaccine versus placebo. The receptor source for this set is a person between 18 and 65 years old who received the Ad26.COV2.S COVID-19 vaccine or a placebo.

In its sample, this clone was seen once. The rearrangement joins TRBV6-5 to TRBJ2-7; D is ambiguous. The CDR3 contains 15 residues. Germline CDR1 reads MNHEY; CDR2 reads SVGAGI. Trimming took 5 bases from V and 0 from J, leaving 14 bases between them. CDR3 region: CASSRYPEGSYEQYF. DNA of the CDR3: TGTGCCAGCAGTCGGTACCCGGAAGGCTCCTACGAGCAGTACTTC.

J is TRBJ2-6 and V is TRBV19; 9 nucleotides agree with TRBD1. The V and J ends lost 2 bases and 2 bases, in that order; junction bases with no gene match: 13. The germline V gene encodes CDR1 LNHDA and CDR2 SQIVND (reference sequence). CDR3 size: 20 residues. DNA for the CDR3: TGTGCCAGTAGTATAAATTATGAGGAACAGGGGGCGCCTGGGGCCAACGTCCTGACTTTC. As protein: CASSINYEEQGAPGANVLTF.

The V gene is TRBV6-5, the J gene TRBJ2-7; D perhaps matches TRBD2 (5 bases). The V and J ends lost 8 bases and 5 bases respectively, with 16 bases between them. CDR1 is MNHEY and CDR2 is SVGAGI in the germline V gene. The CDR3 length is 13 residues. CDR3 residues: CASSTTIPHEQYF. In DNA form, the CDR3 reads TGTGCCAGCTCGACGACTATCCCCCACGAGCAGTACTTC.

This chain links TRBV5-1 with TRBJ2-5, with 7 positions matching TRBD2. CDR1 and CDR2 from the germline V gene are SGHRS and YFSETQ. The junction had 6 bases not matched to a gene; V was cut back by 2 bases and J by 5 bases. The CDR3 loop spans 14 amino acids. The CDR3 DNA is TGCGCCAGCAGCTTCGGCGGGAGCGCCGAGACCCAGTACTTC. Its translation is CASSFGGSAETQYF.

The chain links TRBV6-1 to TRBJ1-4, with unresolved D. V was cut by 3 bases and J by 6 bases, with 17 bases left in between. The germline gives CDR1 MNHNS, CDR2 SASEGT. This CDR3 spans 16 amino acids. The CDR3 reads CASSEGPTSTDEKLFF. The CDR3 DNA follows: TGTGCCAGCAGTGAGGGCCCAACCTCGACTGATGAAAAACTGTTTTTT.

The V and J genes are TRBV2 and TRBJ2-3, with D unresolved. The CDR3 has 16 residues. Trimming removed 2 bases at V and 0 bases at J, with 12 bases between. Germline loops: CDR1 SNHLY, CDR2 FYNNEI. Here the CDR3 reads CASSEKLARSTDTQYF. CDR3 in DNA: TGTGCCAGCAGTGAAAAACTTGCAAGGAGCACAGATACGCAGTATTTT.

This sequence joins TRBV27 and TRBJ2-3, with D perhaps TRBD2 (7 bases). The CDR3 runs 18 residues. Trimming removed 2 bases at V and 0 bases at J, with 18 bases between. Germline lookup yields CDR1 MNHEY and CDR2 SMNVEV (reference sequence). The CDR3 nucleotides are TGTGCCAGCAGTTTAGAGGCCGCGGGGGCCCGCAGCACAGATACGCAGTATTTT. As protein: CASSLEAAGARSTDTQYF.

The rearrangement links TRBV6-5 to TRBJ1-1, with TRBD1 matching over 9 bases. V was pared by 7 bases and J by 3 bases, with 6 bases of the junction left unmatched. The CDR3 consists of 14 residues. The germline V gene has CDR1 MNHEY and CDR2 SVGAGI. Here the CDR3 reads CASNRDRVDTEAFF. CDR3 nucleotides: TGTGCCAGCAACCGGGACAGGGTGGACACTGAAGCTTTCTTT.

The chain links TRBV28 to TRBJ2-2; D may be TRBD2 (5 bases). Germline V gene data show CDR1 as MDHEN and CDR2 as SYDVKM. The CDR3 loop spans 15 amino acids. Trimming shortened V by 3 bases and J by 0 bases, and 8 bases separated the two germline ends. CDR3 loop: CASSLWGANTGELFF. In DNA form, the CDR3 reads TGTGCCAGCAGTTTGTGGGGAGCGAACACCGGGGAGCTGTTTTTT.

There are a few counts of this clone. The V gene is TRBV5-6, the J gene TRBJ2-1, with D perhaps given as TRBD1 or TRBD2 (5 bases each). The CDR3 sequence is 15 residues long. In germline, CDR1 is SGHDT, CDR2 YYEEEE. V was pared by 4 bases and J by 5 bases, with 16 bases between. CDR3 region: CASSHSFGTHNEQFF. The CDR3, as DNA: TGTGCCAGCAGCCACTCTTTTGGGACCCACAATGAGCAGTTCTTC.

This chain joins TRBV7-2 and TRBJ1-1; the D gene is possibly TRBD1 (6 bases). The CDR3 has 15 amino acids. Germline V lookup: CDR1 SGHTA, CDR2 FQGNSA. V was shortened by 5 bases and J by 10 bases, with 23 bases between the two germline ends. CDR3 DNA: TGTGCCAGCAGCCCAAACCCCAACACAGGGTCGGTAGCTTTCTTT. Residues: CASSPNPNTGSVAFF.

V is TRBV29-1 and J is TRBJ2-2; D perhaps matches TRBD1 (7 bases). Germline assignment: CDR1 SQVTM and CDR2 ANQGSEA. The CDR3 is made up of 15 amino acids. V was trimmed by 6 bases and J by 4 bases, leaving 18 bases between them. The CDR3 sequence: CSVPDRAGGTGELFF. The CDR3, as DNA: TGCAGCGTGCCCGACAGGGCCGGGGGCACCGGGGAGCTGTTTTTT.

The rearrangement links TRBV7-8 to TRBJ1-1; perhaps TRBD1 as D (5 bases). V was clipped by 0 bases and J by 7 bases, with 12 bases between them. Per germline, CDR1 SGHVS and CDR2 FQNEAQ. This CDR3 comprises 14 residues. The CDR3 protein is CASSLAGQRIEAFF. CDR3 DNA: TGTGCCAGCAGCTTAGCGGGGCAGAGAATTGAAGCTTTCTTT.

The chain joins TRBV5-1 to TRBJ2-2; TRBD2 aligns across 7 bases. This CDR3 has 17 amino acids. Germline assignment: CDR1 SGHRS and CDR2 YFSETQ. The J segment lost 1 base and the V segment lost 1 base, leaving 7 bases of the junction unmatched. CDR3: CASSLNPTGGNTGELFF. In DNA, the CDR3 is TGCGCCAGCAGCTTGAATCCCACGGGGGGGAACACCGGGGAGCTGTTTTTT.

The chain carries TRBV7-9 and TRBJ2-5; D gene uncertain. Per germline, CDR1 SEHNR and CDR2 FQNEAQ (reference sequence). The length of the CDR3 is 15 residues. With 0 bases removed from V and 0 bases from J, the gap between germline ends came to 8 bases. The CDR3 is CASSLAMGYQETQYF. CDR3 coding DNA: TGTGCCAGCAGCTTAGCGATGGGTTACCAAGAGACCCAGTACTTC.

The CDR3 nucleotides read TGTGCCTGGAGTCGTCAAGAGACCCAGTACTTC. This translates into CAWSRQETQYF. The J gene is TRBJ2-5, the V gene TRBV30, with D unclear. Germline lookup yields CDR1 GTSNPN and CDR2 SVGIG (reference sequence). CDR3 size: 11 residues. The V end lost 2 bases, the J end lost 2 bases, and 3 bases lay between the germline ends.

V is TRBV5-1 and J is TRBJ2-7; 7 nucleotides align to TRBD2. This CDR3 is built from 14 residues. CDR1 SGHRS and CDR2 YFSETQ come from the germline V gene. Trimming at V came to 0 bases and at J to 5 bases, leaving 5 bases not matched to a gene. CDR3 sequence (DNA): TGCGCCAGCAGCTTGGGTGGGAGGGCCAACGAGCAGTACTTC. Residues: CASSLGGRANEQYF.

The chain carries TRBV4-1 and TRBJ2-7; maybe TRBD1 (6 bases). The germline V gene encodes CDR1 MGHRA and CDR2 YSYEKL. This CDR3 is 14 amino acids long. Trimming took 1 base from V and 4 from J, leaving 11 bases between them. CDR3 loop: CASSQGDTRYEQYF. The CDR3 DNA follows: TGCGCCAGCAGCCAAGGGGACACCCGTTACGAGCAGTACTTC.

This clone was counted a few times. The genes are TRBV9 and TRBJ2-2, with unresolved D. Germline lookup yields CDR1 SGDLS and CDR2 YYNGEE. The CDR3 sequence is 13 residues long. V was cut by 0 bases and J by 7 bases, with 7 bases left in between. CDR3 coding DNA: TGTGCCAGCAGCGTAGAGGGCTTCGGGGAGCTGTTTTTT. This translates into CASSVEGFGELFF.

The CDR3 reads CASSRNRGVGNTEAFF. The DNA of the CDR3 is TGCGCCAGCAGCCGCAACAGGGGGGTCGGGAACACTGAAGCTTTCTTT. The rearrangement links TRBV4-1 to TRBJ1-1, with 8 bases matching TRBD1. V lost 4 bases to trimming and J lost 1 base; unmatched junction nucleotides: 8. From germline, CDR1 is MGHRA and CDR2 YSYEKL. The CDR3 contains 16 residues.

The V gene is TRBV6-5, the J gene TRBJ1-5; the D gene is possibly TRBD1 (5 bases). This CDR3 has 12 residues. The V gene's germline CDR1 is MNHEY and CDR2 SVGAGI. V lost 6 bases and J lost 7, with 10 bases in between. CDR3 region: CASRFQGQPQHF. The CDR3 bases are TGTGCCAGCAGATTCCAGGGACAGCCCCAGCATTTT.

This rearrangement joins TRBV25-1 to TRBJ1-2; TRBD1 agrees at 7 bases. The CDR3 extends over 14 amino acids. V was pared by 9 bases and J by 4 bases, with 11 bases of the junction left unmatched. In germline, CDR1 is MGHDK, CDR2 SYGVNS. The CDR3 region has the DNA TGTGCCAGTACCGGGACAGACAAGGGCTATGGCTACACCTTC. Translation gives CASTGTDKGYGYTF.

About this clone itself: Other DNA sequences of this sample code for an identical CDR3. This sequence joins TRBV5-1 and TRBJ2-5, with 7 bases fitting TRBD1. The CDR3 runs 14 residues. CDR1 is SGHRS, CDR2 YFSETQ, per germline. The V segment lost 2 bases and the J segment 4 bases; nucleotides outside the gene matches: 5. The CDR3 loop reads CASSLRTGRETQYF. The CDR3 DNA follows: TGCGCCAGCAGCTTACGGACAGGCCGAGAGACCCAGTACTTC.

The chain uses TRBV7-2 and TRBJ2-5; 12 bases map to TRBD2. This CDR3 contains 16 residues. Germline CDR1 reads SGHTA; CDR2 reads FQGNSA. The J segment lost 5 bases and the V segment lost 1 base, leaving 5 bases of the junction unmatched. The DNA for the CDR3 is TGTGCCAGCAGCTTAGTACTAGCGGGAGGTAGGGAGACCCAGTACTTC. It specifies CASSLVLAGGRETQYF.

This chain connects TRBV19 to TRBJ2-7; 7 bases fit TRBD2. The junction had 7 bases not matched to a gene; V was cut back by 8 bases and J by 0 bases. The CDR3 is made up of 14 amino acids. The germline V gene has CDR1 LNHDA and CDR2 SQIVND (reference sequence). The CDR3 DNA follows: TGTGCCAGTCACACGGGGGGAAGCTCCTACGAGCAGTACTTC. Translating gives CASHTGGSSYEQYF.

V gene TRBV6-4 combines with J gene TRBJ1-1, with 8 bases aligning to TRBD1. V trimming: 7 bases; J trimming: 6 bases; junction bases outside the gene matches: 10. Germline assignment: CDR1 MRHNA and CDR2 SNTAGT. This CDR3 spans 14 amino acids. The CDR3 DNA sequence: TGTGCCAGCATGATGTACAGGGGGTTCCCTGAAGCTTTCTTT. This translates into CASMMYRGFPEAFF.

The chain links TRBV19 to TRBJ2-2; D is unresolved. The CDR3 contains 12 residues. Germline CDR1 is LNHDA and CDR2 is SQIVND (reference sequence). With 10 bases removed from V and 7 bases from J, the gap between germline ends came to 13 bases. The CDR3 spells CATSYRVGELFF. The CDR3, as DNA: TGTGCCACCAGCTATCGGGTCGGGGAGCTGTTTTTT. The full variable domain, in which reference TRBV19 and TRBJ2-2 provide the parts outside the CDR3, is DGGITQSPKYLFRKEGQNVTLSCEQNLNHDAMYWYRQDPGQGLRLIYYSQIVNDFQKGDIAEGYSVSREKKESFPLTVTSAQKNPTAFYLCATSYRVGELFFGEGSRLTVL.

This clone was picked up one time. The rearrangement uses TRBV4-2 and TRBJ2-1; 11 positions agree with TRBD2. The CDR3 length is 17 residues. V trimming: 5 bases; J trimming: 0 bases; junction bases outside the gene matches: 6. CDR1 is LGHNA, CDR2 YNFKEQ, per germline. The CDR3 nucleotides read TGTGCCAGCAGCAAGACGACTAGCGGGGCCTCCTACAATGAGCAGTTCTTC. Protein sequence: CASSKTTSGASYNEQFF.

V and J are TRBV6-2 or TRBV6-3 and TRBJ2-7; TRBD2 matches at 11 bases. The length of the CDR3 is 15 residues. Germline V CDR1 and CDR2: MNHEY, SVGEGT. Germline trimming cut 5 bases from V and 5 bases from J; bases unmatched to any gene: 8. CDR3 sequence (DNA): TGTGCCAGCAGTGACGGGACTAGCGGTGGCGACGAGCAGTACTTC. It translates to CASSDGTSGGDEQYF.

The rearrangement joins TRBV7-2 to TRBJ2-7; the D gene is possibly TRBD1 (5 bases). CDR1 and CDR2 from the germline V gene are SGHTA and FQGNSA. V gave up 5 bases and J gave up 4 bases, with 12 bases separating them. The CDR3 totals 13 residues. The CDR3 region has the DNA TGTGCCAGCAGCCCAGACAGACCGTACGAGCAGTACTTC. This codes for CASSPDRPYEQYF.

This clone was counted a single time. The chain carries TRBV5-1 and TRBJ2-5; 7 nucleotides agree with TRBD2. The CDR3 extends over 15 amino acids. V was pared by 0 bases and J by 3 bases, with 5 bases of the junction left unmatched. The germline V gene encodes CDR1 SGHRS and CDR2 YFSETQ. CDR3 region: CASSLDSGGEETQYF. The CDR3, as DNA: TGCGCCAGCAGCTTGGATTCGGGAGGCGAAGAGACCCAGTACTTC.